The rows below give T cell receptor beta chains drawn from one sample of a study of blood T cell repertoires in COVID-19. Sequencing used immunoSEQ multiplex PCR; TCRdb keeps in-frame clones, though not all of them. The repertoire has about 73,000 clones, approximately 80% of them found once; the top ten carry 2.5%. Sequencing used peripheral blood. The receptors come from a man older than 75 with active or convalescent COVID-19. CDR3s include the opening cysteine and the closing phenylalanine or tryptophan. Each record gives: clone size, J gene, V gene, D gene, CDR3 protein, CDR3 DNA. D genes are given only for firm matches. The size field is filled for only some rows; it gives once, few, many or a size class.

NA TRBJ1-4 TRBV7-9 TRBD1 CASSSGQGIEKLFF TGTGCCAGCAGCTCGGGACAGGGGATTGAAAAACTGTTTTTT
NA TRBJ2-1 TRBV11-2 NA CASSLDRNRGKYNEQFF TGTGCCAGCAGCTTAGATCGGAATAGGGGAAAATACAATGAGCAGTTCTTC
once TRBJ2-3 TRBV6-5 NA CASSSTGQRTDTQYF TGTGCCAGCAGTTCAACAGGGCAGCGCACAGATACGCAGTATTTT
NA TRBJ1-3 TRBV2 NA CASSPGLGNTIYF TGTGCCAGCAGTCCGGGACTCGGAAACACCATATATTTT
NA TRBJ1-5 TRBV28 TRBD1 CASERTGRSNQPQHF TGTGCCAGCGAGAGGACAGGGAGAAGCAATCAGCCCCAGCATTTT
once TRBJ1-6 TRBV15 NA CATSRDPTRENSPLHF TGTGCCACCAGCAGAGATCCTACACGGGAGAATTCACCCCTCCACTTT
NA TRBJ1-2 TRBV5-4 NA CASSLVGQAYGYTF TGTGCCAGCAGCTTGGTGGGCCAAGCTTATGGCTACACCTTC
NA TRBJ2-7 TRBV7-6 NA CASSGKPGGSYEQYF TGTGCCAGCAGTGGTAAACCTGGAGGGAGCTACGAGCAGTACTTC
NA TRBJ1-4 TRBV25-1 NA CASSEYQVEEKLFF TGTGCCAGCAGTGAATACCAGGTCGAGGAAAAACTGTTTTTT
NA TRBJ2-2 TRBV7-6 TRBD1 CASSSQGAGELFF TGTGCCAGCAGCTCACAGGGGGCCGGGGAGCTGTTTTTT
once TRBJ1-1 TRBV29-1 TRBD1 CSVEQGAIMNTEAFF TGCAGCGTTGAACAGGGGGCAATAATGAACACTGAAGCTTTCTTT
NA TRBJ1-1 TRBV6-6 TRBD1 CASSARQGSNTEAFF TGTGCCAGCAGTGCCCGACAGGGGTCAAACACTGAAGCTTTCTTT
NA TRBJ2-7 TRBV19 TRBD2 CASSIDGLADSYEQYF TGTGCCAGTAGTATAGACGGGCTAGCGGACTCCTACGAGCAGTACTTC
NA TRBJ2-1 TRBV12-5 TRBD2 CASGDGLAASNEQFF TGTGCTAGTGGGGATGGACTAGCCGCCAGCAATGAGCAGTTCTTC
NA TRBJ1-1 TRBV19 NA CASSVNTEAFF TGTGCCAGTAGCGTGAACACTGAAGCTTTCTTT
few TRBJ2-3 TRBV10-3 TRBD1 CAISRTGTGNTDTQYF TGTGCCATCTCCAGGACAGGGACAGGCAACACAGATACGCAGTATTTT
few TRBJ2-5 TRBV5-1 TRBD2 CASSTGLAGGFQETQYF TGCGCCAGCAGCACGGGACTAGCGGGAGGATTCCAAGAGACCCAGTACTTC
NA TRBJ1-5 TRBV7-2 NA CASSLVGRGRNQPQHF TGTGCCAGCAGCTTAGTTGGCAGGGGCCGGAATCAGCCCCAGCATTTT
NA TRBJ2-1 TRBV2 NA CASRGLTPSDEQFF TGTGCCAGCCGTGGCCTGACTCCGTCGGATGAGCAGTTCTTC
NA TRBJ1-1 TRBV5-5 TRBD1 CASSIPGQGWTEAFF TGTGCCAGCAGCATCCCGGGACAGGGGTGGACTGAAGCTTTCTTT
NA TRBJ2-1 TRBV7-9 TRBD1 CASSSVTGTGIYNEQFF TGTGCCAGCAGCTCAGTAACCGGGACAGGGATATACAATGAGCAGTTCTTC
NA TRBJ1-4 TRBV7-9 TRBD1 CASSSRQGVNEKLFF TGTGCCAGCAGCAGCCGACAGGGTGTTAATGAAAAACTGTTTTTT
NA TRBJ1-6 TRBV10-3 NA CAIKDTDNSPLHF TGTGCCATTAAAGACACCGATAATTCACCCCTCCACTTT
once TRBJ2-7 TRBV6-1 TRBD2 CASSEARGTKRGMSYEQYF TGTGCCAGCAGTGAAGCGAGGGGCACAAAGCGGGGGATGTCCTACGAGCAGTACTTC
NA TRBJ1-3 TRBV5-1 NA CASSSGGRPSSGNTIYF TGCGCCAGCAGCTCCGGGGGGAGGCCGAGCTCTGGAAACACCATATATTTT
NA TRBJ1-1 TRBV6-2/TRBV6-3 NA CASSRLRNTEAFF TGTGCCAGCAGTAGACTAAGAAACACTGAAGCTTTCTTT
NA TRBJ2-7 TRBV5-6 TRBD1 CASRKRTGGYEQYF TGTGCCAGCAGGAAACGGACAGGGGGCTACGAGCAGTACTTC
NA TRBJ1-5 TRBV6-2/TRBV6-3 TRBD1 CASSPGGTVNQPQHF TGTGCCAGCAGCCCAGGGGGGACAGTCAACCAGCCCCAGCATTTT
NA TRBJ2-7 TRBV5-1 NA CASSPRQGTSYEQYF TGCGCCAGCAGCCCTCGCCAGGGAACCTCCTACGAGCAGTACTTC
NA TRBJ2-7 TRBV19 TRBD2 CASSIRASGGPNSYEQYF TGTGCCAGTAGTATAAGGGCTAGCGGGGGGCCGAACTCCTACGAGCAGTACTTC
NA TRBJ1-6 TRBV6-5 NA CASSWSLAGNSPLHF TGTGCCAGCAGTTGGTCCTTAGCGGGTAATTCACCCCTCCACTTT
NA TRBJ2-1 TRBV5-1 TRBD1 CASGRDREYNEQFF TGCGCCAGCGGCCGGGACAGGGAGTACAATGAGCAGTTCTTC
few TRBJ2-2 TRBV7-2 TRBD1 CASGGQGANTGELFF TGTGCCAGCGGGGGACAGGGGGCGAACACCGGGGAGCTGTTTTTT
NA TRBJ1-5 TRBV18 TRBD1 CASSATGAVQPQHF TGTGCCAGCTCTGCAACAGGGGCGGTTCAGCCCCAGCATTTT
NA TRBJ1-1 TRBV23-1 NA CASSQEERRNTEAFF TGCGCCAGCAGTCAAGAGGAGAGAAGGAACACTGAAGCTTTCTTT